These 16 T cell receptor beta chains came from one sample sequenced in a study of T cells in tuberculosis. The assay was immunoSEQ multiplex PCR, and TCRdb's table has in-frame clones only and misses some. The sample contains 24,000 or so clones, about 95% of which appear only once. Sequenced material: PBMCs. The receptors were gathered from a donor aged 10-29 years with latent tuberculosis or without tuberculosis infection.

The rearrangement links TRBV7-9 to TRBJ1-1; 9 nucleotides match TRBD1. V shed 2 bases, J shed 7 bases, and the junction held 5 bases outside the gene matches. CDR1 and CDR2 (germline): SEHNR, FQNEAQ (reference sequence). The CDR3 is 14 residues long. In DNA, the CDR3 is TGTGCCAGCAGCTTACTCGGACAGGGGATTGAAGCTTTCTTT. Residues: CASSLLGQGIEAFF. The complete variable domain, with remaining parts taken from reference TRBV7-9 and TRBJ1-1, reads DTGVSQNPRHKITKRGQNVTFRCDPISEHNRLYWYRQTLGQGPEFLTYFQNEAQLEKSRLLSDRFSAERPKGSFSTLEIQRTEQGDSAMYLCASSLLGQGIEAFFGQGTRLTVV.

The rearrangement joins TRBV7-9 to TRBJ2-3; D unresolved. Trimming stripped 3 bases from V and 0 bases from J, with 4 bases between. This CDR3 has 13 residues. The germline CDR1 and CDR2 sequences are SEHNR and FQNEAQ (reference sequence). CDR3 protein: CASSLLSTDTQYF. The CDR3 DNA reads as TGTGCCAGCAGCTTGTTAAGCACAGATACGCAGTATTTT.

This sequence joins TRBV4-1 and TRBJ1-5; D is ambiguous. Germline CDR1 and CDR2: MGHRA and YSYEKL. V lost 0 bases and J lost 5, with 5 bases in between. There are 13 residues in the CDR3. The CDR3 sequence is CASSQDRDQPQHF. CDR3 nucleotides: TGCGCCAGCAGCCAAGATCGAGATCAGCCCCAGCATTTT.

CDR3 protein: CASRRDSNQPQHF. The CDR3, as DNA: TGTGCCAGCAGGCGGGATAGCAATCAGCCCCAGCATTTT. This chain joins TRBV2 and TRBJ1-5; no clear D gene. Trimming took 6 bases from V and 0 from J, leaving 6 bases between them. The CDR3 runs to 13 residues. CDR1 and CDR2 from the germline V gene are SNHLY and FYNNEI.

This chain connects TRBV19 to TRBJ2-7; TRBD1 aligns across 7 bases. The CDR3 has 12 residues. From germline, CDR1 is LNHDA and CDR2 SQIVND (reference sequence). V dropped 3 bases and J dropped 6; count of bases not matched to a gene: 2. CDR3 region: CASSMGQIEQYF. The CDR3, as DNA: TGTGCCAGTAGTATGGGACAGATCGAGCAGTACTTC.

The chain carries TRBV4-1 and TRBJ2-1; D is possibly TRBD1 (5 bases). Germline CDR1 MGHRA, CDR2 YSYEKL. This CDR3 has 13 residues. The ends were cut back, 5 bases at V and 7 bases at J, with 12 bases in the middle. The CDR3 coding sequence is TGCGCCAGCAGCGGTGGGGCCTGGAATGAGCAGTTCTTC. The encoded protein is CASSGGAWNEQFF.

This clone came up once. The rearrangement joins TRBV5-1 to TRBJ2-5; TRBD1 matches at 12 bases. V shed 4 bases and J 5 bases; nucleotides not matched to a gene: 9. CDR1 and CDR2 from the germline V gene are SGHRS and YFSETQ. CDR3 length: 16 residues. This chain's CDR3 is CASSRGTGGSRETQYF. CDR3 in DNA: TGCGCCAGCAGCCGGGGGACAGGGGGCTCGCGGGAGACCCAGTACTTC. The full variable domain, with the rest looked up from reference TRBV5-1 and TRBJ2-5, is KAGVTQTPRYLIKTRGQQVTLSCSPISGHRSVSWYQQTPGQGLQFLFEYFSETQRNKGNFPGRFSGRQFSNSRSEMNVSTLELGDSALYLCASSRGTGGSRETQYFGPGTRLLVL.

The chain uses TRBV14 and TRBJ2-1; D perhaps matches TRBD1 (5 bases). The CDR3 has 15 residues. Per the germline V gene, CDR1 is SGHDN and CDR2 is FVKESK. V lost 7 bases, J lost 7 bases, and 20 bases lay in between. Written as DNA, the CDR3 is TGTGCCAGCAAACTGGGGCAGGCCGGGTGGAATGAGCAGTTCTTC. It translates to CASKLGQAGWNEQFF.

This rearrangement joins TRBV6-1 to TRBJ2-7; TRBD1 aligns across 7 bases. Unmatched junction bases numbered 12, after V lost 5 bases and J lost 5 bases. The CDR3 contains 15 residues. Germline V gene sequence: CDR1 MNHNS, CDR2 SASEGT. This CDR3 reads CASSPLATGLNEQYV. CDR3 sequence (DNA): TGTGCCAGCAGTCCCTTAGCGACAGGGTTGAACGAGCAGTACGTC.

CDR3 sequence reads: CAWRGQPYEQYF. CDR3 DNA: TGTGCCTGGAGGGGGCAACCCTACGAGCAGTACTTC. The chain joins TRBV30 to TRBJ2-7; perhaps TRBD1 as D (5 bases). V was clipped by 3 bases and J by 2 bases, with 8 bases between them. The CDR3 is made up of 12 amino acids. Germline assignment: CDR1 GTSNPN and CDR2 SVGIG (reference sequence).

The genes are TRBV25-1 and TRBJ1-5, with 7 bases lining up with TRBD1. Germline CDR1 and CDR2: MGHDK and SYGVNS. Trimming removed 4 bases from V and 1 base from J; junction bases left unmatched: 7. The CDR3 is 16 residues long. The CDR3 loop is CASSGAGGQSNQPQHF. In nucleotides, the CDR3 is TGTGCCAGCAGTGGGGCGGGGGGACAGAGCAATCAGCCCCAGCATTTT.

The rearrangement links TRBV27 to TRBJ1-2, with 8 bases aligning to TRBD1. The CDR3 covers 15 residues. Germline-derived CDR1 and CDR2 are MNHEY and SMNVEV (reference sequence). Unmatched junction bases numbered 13, after V lost 5 bases and J lost 8 bases. CDR3 bases: TGTGCCAGCAGTGCCCAGGCCAGGGGGCTAGGGGGCTACACCTTC. Translated, it gives CASSAQARGLGGYTF.

The V call is TRBV6-6, the J call TRBJ1-4; D ambiguous. Germline lookup yields CDR1 MNHNY and CDR2 SVGAGI (reference sequence). This CDR3 region has 15 residues. V lost 7 bases to trimming and J lost 0 bases, with 12 bases between them. The CDR3 nucleotides read TGTGCCAGCACGGGCGGGAGATCAACTAATGAAAAACTGTTTTTT. Translated, it gives CASTGGRSTNEKLFF.

The J gene is TRBJ2-2, the V gene TRBV5-4, with 8 bases fitting TRBD1. With V trimmed by 4 bases and J by 7 bases, 9 bases remained unmatched. CDR3 length: 15 residues. CDR1 and CDR2 from the germline V gene are SGHNT and YYREEE (reference sequence). In DNA, the CDR3 is TGTGCCAGCAGCGTATGGACAGGGTGGGGCGGGGAGCTGTTTTTT. This translates into CASSVWTGWGGELFF. The full variable domain, in which reference TRBV5-4 and TRBJ2-2 provide the parts outside the CDR3, is ETGVTQSPTHLIKTRGQQVTLRCSSQSGHNTVSWYQQALGQGPQFIFQYYREEENGRGNFPPRFSGLQFPNYSSELNVNALELDDSALYLCASSVWTGWGGELFFGEGSRLTVL.

The chain uses TRBV13 and TRBJ2-3, with D maybe TRBD1 (6 bases). The CDR3 sequence is 16 residues long. Germline CDR1 and CDR2: PRHDT and FYEKMQ (reference sequence). Trimming shortened V by 5 bases and J by 0 bases, and 15 bases separated the two germline ends. The chain's CDR3 is CASSPFGQTSTDTQYF. As DNA, the CDR3 is TGTGCCAGCAGCCCCTTCGGACAGACTAGCACAGATACGCAGTATTTT.

The rearrangement links TRBV5-1 to TRBJ2-3; possible D gene TRBD1, 6 bases. The germline V gene has CDR1 SGHRS and CDR2 YFSETQ. The germline V and J ends were trimmed by 4 bases and 0 bases, with 9 bases remaining between them. The CDR3 loop spans 14 amino acids. DNA of the CDR3: TGCGCCAGCAGCCTGGGACAAAGCACAGATACGCAGTATTTT. Amino acid sequence: CASSLGQSTDTQYF.